This TCR beta chain was captured by sequencing in a study of blood T cells in healthy people across ages. Healthy Caucasian individuals from Russia aged about 6 to 90 were enrolled as donors. The germline gives CDR1 MDHEN, CDR2 SYDVKM. Trimming at V came to 9 bases and at J to 0 bases, leaving 7 bases not matched to a gene. This CDR3 contains 14 residues. Notes on the study in general: Per-million-T-cell TCR beta diversity fell roughly linearly with age. CMV status of donors was not determined, possibly confounding expanded clonotype changes.

It was with a sample-barcoded 5' primer and a J-beta primer mix that a second PCR of roughly 6 to 12 cycles was run. TCRdb recomputed calls from the 5' RACE reads with MiXCR, one row per CDR3 protein. The data hold 750,000 or so distinct CDR3 sequences, with 25% observed a single time. In its sample, this clonotype was seen once. Antigen: not known. These sequences were also reported in another study, on T cells of mothers and their children. That paper adds: Mothers and children who were related shared slightly more overlap than unrelated pairs, but not significantly more.

This chain links TRBV28 with TRBJ1-2; 7 bases match TRBD1. The TCR sequence derives from a boy younger than 18 in good health. The sequenced material came from blood. The CDR3 spells CARTSGGPNYGYTF. The CDR3 coding sequence is TGTGCCAGGACGTCAGGGGGACCTAACTATGGCTACACCTTC.